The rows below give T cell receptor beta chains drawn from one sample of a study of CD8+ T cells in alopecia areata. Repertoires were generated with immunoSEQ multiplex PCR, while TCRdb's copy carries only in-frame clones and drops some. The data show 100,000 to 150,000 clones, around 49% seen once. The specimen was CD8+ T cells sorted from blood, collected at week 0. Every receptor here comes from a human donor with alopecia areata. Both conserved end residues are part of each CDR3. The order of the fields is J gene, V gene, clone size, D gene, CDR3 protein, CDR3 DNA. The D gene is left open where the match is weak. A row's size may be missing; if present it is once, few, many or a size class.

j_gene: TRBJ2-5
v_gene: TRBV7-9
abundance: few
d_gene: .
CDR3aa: CASSPGLPETQYF
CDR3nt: TGTGCCAGCAGCCCCGGCCTACCTGAGACCCAGTACTTC

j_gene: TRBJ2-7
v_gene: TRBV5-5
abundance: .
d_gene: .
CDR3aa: CASSKRTEGYEQYF
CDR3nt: TGTGCCAGCAGCAAGCGGACTGAAGGCTACGAGCAGTACTTC

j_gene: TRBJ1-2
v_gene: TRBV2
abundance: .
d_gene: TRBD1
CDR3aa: CASRLGKGAQYGYTF
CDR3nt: TGTGCCAGCCGGCTGGGGAAGGGGGCTCAATATGGCTACACCTTC

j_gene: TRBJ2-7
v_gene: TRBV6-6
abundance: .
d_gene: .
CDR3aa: CASSYGAEQYF
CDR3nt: TGTGCCAGCAGTTATGGGGCAGAGCAGTACTTC

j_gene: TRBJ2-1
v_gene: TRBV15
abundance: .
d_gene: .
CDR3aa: CATSSTGLHTSYNEQFF
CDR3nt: TGTGCCACCAGCAGTACAGGGTTGCATACCTCCTACAATGAGCAGTTCTTC

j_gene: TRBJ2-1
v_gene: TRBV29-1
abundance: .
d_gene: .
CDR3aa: CSCPEGGSYNEQFF
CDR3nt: TGCAGCTGCCCGGAGGGGGGCTCCTACAATGAGCAGTTCTTC

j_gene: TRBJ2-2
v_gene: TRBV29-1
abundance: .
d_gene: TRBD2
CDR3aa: CSGLSSGGDNTGELFF
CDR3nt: TGCAGCGGACTCTCCAGCGGGGGGGACAACACCGGGGAGCTGTTTTTT

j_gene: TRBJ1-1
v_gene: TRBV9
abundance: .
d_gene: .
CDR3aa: CASSLRMNTEAFF
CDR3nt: TGTGCCAGCAGCCTTAGGATGAACACTGAAGCTTTCTTT

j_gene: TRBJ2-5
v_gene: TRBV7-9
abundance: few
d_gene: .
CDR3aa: CASSPRVQETQYF
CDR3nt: TGTGCCAGCAGCCCCCGGGTGCAAGAGACCCAGTACTTC

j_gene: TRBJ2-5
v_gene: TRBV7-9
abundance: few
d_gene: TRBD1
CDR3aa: CASSGGTGGVETQYF
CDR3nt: TGTGCCAGCAGCGGTGGGACAGGGGGCGTAGAGACCCAGTACTTC

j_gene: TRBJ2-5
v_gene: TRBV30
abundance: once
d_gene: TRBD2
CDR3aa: CAWSVGAGGFQETQYF
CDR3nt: TGTGCCTGGAGTGTGGGAGCGGGGGGATTCCAAGAGACCCAGTACTTC

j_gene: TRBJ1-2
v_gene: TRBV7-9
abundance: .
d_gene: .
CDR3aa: CASSHPGTSYGYTF
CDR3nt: TGTGCCAGCAGCCACCCGGGGACTAGCTATGGCTACACCTTC

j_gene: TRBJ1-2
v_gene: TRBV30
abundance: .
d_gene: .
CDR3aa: CAWSVWQTAGYTF
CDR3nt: TGTGCCTGGAGTGTTTGGCAAACGGCAGGCTACACCTTC

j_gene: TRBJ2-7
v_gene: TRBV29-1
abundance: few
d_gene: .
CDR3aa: CSVEDLYEQYF
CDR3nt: TGCAGCGTTGAAGATCTCTACGAGCAGTACTTC

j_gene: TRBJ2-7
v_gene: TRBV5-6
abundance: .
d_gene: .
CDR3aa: CASSLDGGFYEQYF
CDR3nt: TGTGCCAGCAGCTTGGATGGCGGGTTCTACGAGCAGTACTTC

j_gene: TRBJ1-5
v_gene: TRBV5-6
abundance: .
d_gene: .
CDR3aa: CASSLQGYSNQPQHF
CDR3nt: TGTGCCAGCAGCTTACAGGGTTATAGCAATCAGCCCCAGCATTTT

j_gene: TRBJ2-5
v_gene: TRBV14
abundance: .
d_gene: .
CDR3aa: CASSPLEGFQETQYF
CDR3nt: TGTGCCAGCAGCCCCCTCGAGGGATTCCAAGAGACCCAGTACTTC

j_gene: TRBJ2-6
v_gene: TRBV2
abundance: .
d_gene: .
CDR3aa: CASSFTGSSGANVLTF
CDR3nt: TGTGCCAGCAGTTTCACAGGGAGCTCTGGGGCCAACGTCCTGACTTTC

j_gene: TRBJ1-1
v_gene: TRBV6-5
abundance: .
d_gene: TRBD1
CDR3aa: CASSPGGVTEAFF
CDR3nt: TGTGCCAGCAGTCCAGGGGGGGTCACTGAAGCTTTCTTT

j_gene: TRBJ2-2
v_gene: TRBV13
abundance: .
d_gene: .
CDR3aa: CASSLLPRELFF
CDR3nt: TGTGCCAGCAGCTTACTACCCAGGGAGCTGTTTTTT

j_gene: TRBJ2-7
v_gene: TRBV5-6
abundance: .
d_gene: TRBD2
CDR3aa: CASSSSGGLYEQYF
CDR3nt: TGTGCCAGCAGCTCTAGCGGGGGCTTGTACGAGCAGTACTTC

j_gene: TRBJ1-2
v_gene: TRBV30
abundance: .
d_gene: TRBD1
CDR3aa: CACNTGGSPYGYTF
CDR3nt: TGTGCCTGTAACACAGGGGGCTCACCCTATGGCTACACCTTC

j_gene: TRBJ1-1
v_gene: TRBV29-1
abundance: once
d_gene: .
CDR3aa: CSGHRENTEAFF
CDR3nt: TGCAGCGGACACAGGGAAAACACTGAAGCTTTCTTT

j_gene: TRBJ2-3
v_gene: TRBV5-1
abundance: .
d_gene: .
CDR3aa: CASLSETDTQYF
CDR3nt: TGCGCCAGCCTCTCGGAGACAGATACGCAGTATTTT

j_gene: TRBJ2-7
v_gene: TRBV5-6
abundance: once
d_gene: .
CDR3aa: CASSPDSSYEQYF
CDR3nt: TGTGCCAGCAGCCCAGACTCTTCCTACGAGCAGTACTTC

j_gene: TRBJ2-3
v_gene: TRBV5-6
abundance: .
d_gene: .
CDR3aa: CASSLAMSWTEASTDTQYF
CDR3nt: TGTGCCAGCAGCTTGGCCATGTCCTGGACGGAAGCTAGCACAGATACGCAGTATTTT

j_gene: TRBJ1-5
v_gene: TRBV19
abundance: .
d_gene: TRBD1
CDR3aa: CASSFDREGNQPQHF
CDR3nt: TGTGCCAGTAGCTTCGACAGGGAGGGCAATCAGCCCCAGCATTTT

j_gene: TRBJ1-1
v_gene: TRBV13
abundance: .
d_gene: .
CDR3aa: CASSPRGDMNTEAFF
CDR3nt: TGTGCCAGCAGCCCTCGGGGGGACATGAACACTGAAGCTTTCTTT

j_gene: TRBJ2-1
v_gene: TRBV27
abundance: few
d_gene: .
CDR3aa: CASSLVLPNEQFF
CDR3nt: TGTGCCAGCAGTTTGGTCCTCCCAAATGAGCAGTTCTTC

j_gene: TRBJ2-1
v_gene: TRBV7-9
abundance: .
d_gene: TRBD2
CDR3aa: CATLPWAGVAEQFF
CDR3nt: TGTGCCACCTTGCCTTGGGCGGGGGTAGCGGAGCAGTTCTTC

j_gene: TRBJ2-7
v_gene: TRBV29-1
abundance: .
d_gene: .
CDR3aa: CSVEQGNEQYF
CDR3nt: TGCAGCGTTGAACAGGGTAACGAGCAGTACTTC

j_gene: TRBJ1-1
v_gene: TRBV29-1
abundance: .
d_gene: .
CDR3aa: CSVEDTKAFF
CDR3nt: TGCAGCGTGGAGGACACCAAAGCTTTCTTT

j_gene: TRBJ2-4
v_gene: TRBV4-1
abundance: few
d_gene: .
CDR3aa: CASSQEGQLAKNIQYF
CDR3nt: TGCGCCAGCAGCCAAGAGGGACAACTAGCCAAAAACATTCAGTACTTC

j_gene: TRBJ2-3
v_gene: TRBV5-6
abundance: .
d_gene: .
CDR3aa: CASSMDATDTQYF
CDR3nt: TGTGCCAGCAGCATGGACGCGACAGATACGCAGTATTTT

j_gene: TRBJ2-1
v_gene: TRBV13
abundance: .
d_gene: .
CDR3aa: CASTSLPSDEQFF
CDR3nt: TGTGCCAGCACGTCCCTCCCCTCGGATGAGCAGTTCTTC

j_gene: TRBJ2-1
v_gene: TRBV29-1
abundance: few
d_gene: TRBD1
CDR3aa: CSVEGDRASSYNEQFF
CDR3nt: TGCAGCGTTGAAGGGGACAGGGCGAGCTCCTACAATGAGCAGTTCTTC

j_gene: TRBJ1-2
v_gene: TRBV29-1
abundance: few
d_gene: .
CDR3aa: CSAEWTDYGYTF
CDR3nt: TGCAGCGCCGAGTGGACGGACTATGGCTACACCTTC

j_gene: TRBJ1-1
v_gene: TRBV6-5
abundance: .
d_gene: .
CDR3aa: CASSYGKGHTEAFF
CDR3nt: TGTGCCAGCAGTTACGGGAAGGGCCACACTGAAGCTTTCTTT

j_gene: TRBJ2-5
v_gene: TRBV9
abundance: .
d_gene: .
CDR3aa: CASSPRQRQETQYF
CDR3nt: TGTGCCAGCAGCCCACGACAAAGACAAGAGACCCAGTACTTC

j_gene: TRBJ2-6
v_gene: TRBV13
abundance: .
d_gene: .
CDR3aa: CASSLGRGNAGANVLTF
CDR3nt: TGTGCCAGCAGCTTGGGCAGGGGAAACGCTGGGGCCAACGTCCTGACTTTC

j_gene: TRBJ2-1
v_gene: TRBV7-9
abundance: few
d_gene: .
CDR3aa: CASSLAVEVWDEQFF
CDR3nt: TGTGCCAGCAGCTTAGCGGTGGAGGTTTGGGATGAGCAGTTCTTC

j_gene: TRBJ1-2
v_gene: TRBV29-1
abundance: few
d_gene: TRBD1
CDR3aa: CSVVGDRAFPDYGYTF
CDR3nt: TGCAGCGTTGTTGGGGACAGGGCTTTTCCCGACTATGGCTACACCTTC

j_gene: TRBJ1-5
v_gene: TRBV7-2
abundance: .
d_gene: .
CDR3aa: CASSPAGGDSNQPQHF
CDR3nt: TGTGCCAGCAGCCCAGCGGGCGGTGATAGCAATCAGCCCCAGCATTTT